This TCR beta chain was found in a study of OX40 agonist ivuxolimab in advanced cancers. Study-level background: Patients treated during dose escalation were battling hepatocellular carcinoma, melanoma, renal cell or head and neck cancer. Therapy given before enrollment (anti-PD-1, anti-PD-L1 or anti-CTLA-4) was allowed, and under 45% had some. Study-wide results and caveats: CD4+ T cells averaged fewer expanded clones than CD8+ T cells.

The table came from immunoSEQ multiplex PCR; TCRdb's copy has only in-frame clones and leaves some out. The sample yields approximately 86,000 clones, more than 70% seen once. About this clone itself: Antigen specificity is unknown.

In germline, CDR1 is SNHLY, CDR2 FYNNEI. The CDR3 runs 11 residues. V shed 5 bases and J shed 5 bases, with 6 bases lying between them. The source is an adult with an advanced solid tumor such as melanoma, head and neck, liver or kidney cancer. V usage is TRBV2 and J usage is TRBJ2-5; D remains unclear. This sample comprised CD4+ or CD8+ T cells sorted from blood, obtained in a trial of the OX40 agonist ivuxolimab. CDR3 DNA sequence: TGTGCCAGCAGTTTATTGGAGACCCAGTACTTC. Protein: CASSLLETQYF.